This entry lists 18 T cell receptor beta chains sequenced from one sample in a study of regulatory T cells in long-lasting Graves disease. Time point noted: persistent/refractory GD, antithyroid drugs over 5 years with positive TRAb. Extracted PBMC RNA gave rise to the TCR library. Construction of the TCR beta libraries employed iRepertoire HTBI primers in conjunction with Arm-PCR of CDR3 regions. TCRdb re-derived calls from the multiplex PCR reads in MiXCR, one entry per CDR3 protein. Of about 470,000 distinct CDR3 sequences listed, about 22% are singletons. The specimen comprised peripheral blood mononuclear cells (PBMCs), sampled when the disease was refractory, from a patient treated with antithyroid drugs. These receptors originate from a female donor with Graves disease.

The J gene is TRBJ2-7, the V gene TRBV5-1; D is perhaps TRBD1 (5 bases). Germline values: CDR1 SGHRS, CDR2 YFSETQ. The CDR3 is 15 amino acids. Trimming pared 0 bases from V and 0 bases from J, leaving 10 bases between. CDR3 sequence: CASSLGQTSSYEQYF. The CDR3 nucleotides are TGCGCCAGCAGCTTGGGACAGACTTCCTCCTACGAGCAGTACTTC.

This clonotype occurred many times. The J gene is TRBJ1-6, the V gene TRBV12-3 or TRBV12-4; D ambiguous. With 1 base removed from V and 3 bases from J, the gap between germline ends came to 10 bases. The CDR3 has 16 amino acids. CDR3 nucleotides: TGTGCCAGCAGTTTAGACAGAGACTTCTATAATTCACCCCTCCACTTT. This sequence encodes CASSLDRDFYNSPLHF.

This clonotype appeared many times. The chain couples TRBV6-1 to TRBJ2-5, with 8 positions matching TRBD1. J lost 5 bases, V lost 7 bases, and 12 bases had no gene match. CDR1 MNHNS and CDR2 SASEGT come from the germline V gene. There are 15 residues in the CDR3. CDR3 protein: CASTRTGYRGETQYF. The CDR3 region has the DNA TGTGCCAGCACCCGGACAGGGTACCGAGGGGAGACCCAGTACTTC.

This clonotype was counted ten times or more. The V gene is TRBV20-1, the J gene TRBJ2-6; D is unclear. Deletions cut 2 bases from V and 0 bases from J, with 8 bases between. Germline values: CDR1 DFQATT, CDR2 SNEGSKA (reference sequence). The CDR3 extends over 15 amino acids. CDR3: CSARSGHSGANVLTF. In nucleotides, the CDR3 is TGCAGTGCTAGATCGGGCCACTCTGGGGCCAACGTCCTGACTTTC.

This clonotype was seen only a few times. The chain has TRBV6-5 and TRBJ2-7, with TRBD2 matching over 9 bases. Germline V gene data show CDR1 as MNHEY and CDR2 as SVGAGI. V trimming: 0 bases; J trimming: 3 bases; junction bases outside the gene matches: 9. The CDR3 covers 17 residues. This CDR3 is CASSYSNERAGGYEQYF. The CDR3 nucleotides read TGTGCCAGCAGTTACTCGAATGAACGAGCGGGAGGCTACGAGCAGTACTTC.

This clonotype was observed at least ten times. V usage is TRBV12-3 or TRBV12-4 and J usage is TRBJ2-7, with D perhaps given as TRBD1 or TRBD2 (5 bases each). The V gene lost 6 bases and the J gene lost 0 bases, with 18 bases spanning the gap. The CDR3 runs to 16 residues. The CDR3 DNA reads as TGTGCCAGCAGCCCCCAGGCCGGGGCTTCCTCCTACGAGCAGTACTTC. Translation: CASSPQAGASSYEQYF.

The chain uses TRBV5-5 and TRBJ1-1; tentatively, D is TRBD1 (5 bases). The V gene lost 4 bases and the J gene lost 6 bases, with 13 bases spanning the gap. This CDR3 spans 13 amino acids. From germline, CDR1 is SGHKS and CDR2 YYEKEE (reference sequence). The CDR3 DNA reads as TGTGCCAGCAGCCCGGAAGGGACCCCTGAAGCTTTCTTT. Translation gives CASSPEGTPEAFF.

This sequence joins TRBV12-3 or TRBV12-4 and TRBJ2-3; 9 nucleotides align to TRBD2. This CDR3 is 17 amino acids long. J lost 0 bases, V lost 2 bases, and 6 bases had no gene match. CDR3 protein: CASSLPSGATSTDTQYF. The CDR3 DNA follows: TGTGCCAGCAGTTTACCTAGCGGGGCTACTAGCACAGATACGCAGTATTTT.

The chain couples TRBV29-1 to TRBJ1-1, with D maybe TRBD1 (5 bases). CDR3 length: 13 amino acids. Germline CDR1 reads SQVTM; CDR2 reads ANQGSEA. V was shortened by 4 bases and J by 6 bases, with 15 bases between the two germline ends. This CDR3 is CSVVSEGPAEAFF. CDR3 DNA sequence: TGCAGCGTTGTAAGCGAGGGACCCGCTGAAGCTTTCTTT. The full variable domain, its missing parts supplied by reference TRBV29-1 and TRBJ1-1, is SAVISQKPSRDICQRGTSLTIQCQVDSQVTMMFWYRQQPGQSLTLIATANQGSEATYESGFVIDKFPISRPNLTFSTLTVSNMSPEDSSIYLCSVVSEGPAEAFFGQGTRLTVV.

The chain is built from TRBV29-1 and TRBJ1-2, with D uncertain. This CDR3 is 12 amino acids long. Germline V gene sequence: CDR1 SQVTM, CDR2 ANQGSEA. V gave up 7 bases and J gave up 4 bases, with 13 bases separating them. CDR3: CSADDGSYGYTF. CDR3 bases: TGCAGCGCCGACGATGGGTCCTATGGCTACACCTTC.

This clonotype showed up many times. This chain connects TRBV28 to TRBJ1-4; TRBD1 agrees at 7 bases. Trimming cost V 7 bases and J 7 bases; bases outside gene matches: 9. From germline, CDR1 is MDHEN and CDR2 SYDVKM. This CDR3 has 14 residues. CDR3 loop: CASTTPTGSEKLFF. The DNA for the CDR3 is TGTGCCAGCACTACTCCGACAGGGTCTGAAAAACTGTTTTTT.

This clonotype was observed at least ten times. The chain couples TRBV6-1 to TRBJ1-1; possible D gene TRBD1, 5 bases. In germline, CDR1 is MNHNS, CDR2 SASEGT. There are 15 residues in the CDR3. The germline V and J ends were trimmed by 8 bases and 0 bases, with 16 bases remaining between them. The CDR3 DNA reads TGTGCCAGCGGGTTTGGGGCCTTCATGAACACTGAAGCTTTCTTT. Translating it yields CASGFGAFMNTEAFF.

In this sample, this clonotype turned up once. This chain links TRBV7-9 with TRBJ2-7, with a possible D match to TRBD1 (6 bases). The CDR3 has 13 residues. Trimming stripped 5 bases from V and 7 bases from J, with 15 bases between. Germline V lookup: CDR1 SEHNR, CDR2 FQNEAQ (reference sequence). The CDR3 nucleotides are TGTGCCAGCAGCCACCCCACAGGGTCAGAGCAGTACTTC. It specifies CASSHPTGSEQYF. The whole variable domain, remainder taken from reference TRBV7-9 and TRBJ2-7, is DTGVSQNPRHKITKRGQNVTFRCDPISEHNRLYWYRQTLGQGPEFLTYFQNEAQLEKSRLLSDRFSAERPKGSFSTLEIQRTEQGDSAMYLCASSHPTGSEQYFGPGTRLTVT.

This clonotype occurred many times. The chain uses TRBV6-5 and TRBJ1-2; perhaps TRBD1 as D (6 bases). The V and J ends lost 0 bases and 1 base respectively, with 12 bases between them. This CDR3 comprises 16 residues. Germline V CDR1 and CDR2: MNHEY, SVGAGI. For the CDR3, the DNA is TGTGCCAGCAGTTACTCCCGGACAGCGGATAACTATGGCTACACCTTC. It specifies CASSYSRTADNYGYTF.

The rearrangement uses TRBV29-1 and TRBJ2-1; 10 nucleotides line up with TRBD2. Per the germline V gene, CDR1 is SQVTM and CDR2 is ANQGSEA. Trimming removed 8 bases from V and 6 bases from J; junction bases left unmatched: 7. This CDR3 has 13 amino acids. The CDR3 DNA sequence: TGCAGCTCCGCTAGCGGGAGAGGCAATGAGCAGTTCTTC. It is translated as CSSASGRGNEQFF.

On this clonotype itself: This may be a read error: a much more frequent sequence differs by one nucleotide. The chain joins TRBV12-3 or TRBV12-4 to TRBJ2-2; 8 bases line up with TRBD2. This CDR3 spans 18 amino acids. V shed 6 bases, J shed 0 bases, and the junction held 12 bases outside the gene matches. DNA for the CDR3: TGTGCCAGCAGCCCCGGCCCTAAGCGGGGGCCGAACACCGGGGAGCTGTTTTTT. The encoded protein is CASSPGPKRGPNTGELFF.

This rearrangement joins TRBV19 to TRBJ2-6; D is undetermined. Between the trimmed V and J ends, which lost 9 bases and 0 bases, there was a span of 3 bases. Germline CDR1 reads LNHDA; CDR2 reads SQIVND (reference sequence). The length of the CDR3 is 12 residues. The CDR3 reads CASHSGANVLTF. The CDR3 DNA is TGTGCCAGCCACTCTGGGGCCAACGTCCTGACTTTC.

The rearrangement uses TRBV7-2 and TRBJ2-7; 9 bases are shared with TRBD2. Trimming at V came to 1 base and at J to 0 bases, leaving 7 bases not matched to a gene. CDR1 is SGHTA, CDR2 FQGNSA, per germline. The CDR3 extends over 17 amino acids. This CDR3 is CASSLEGRLADSYEQYF. The DNA of the CDR3 is TGTGCCAGCAGCTTAGAAGGTAGACTAGCGGACTCCTACGAGCAGTACTTC.